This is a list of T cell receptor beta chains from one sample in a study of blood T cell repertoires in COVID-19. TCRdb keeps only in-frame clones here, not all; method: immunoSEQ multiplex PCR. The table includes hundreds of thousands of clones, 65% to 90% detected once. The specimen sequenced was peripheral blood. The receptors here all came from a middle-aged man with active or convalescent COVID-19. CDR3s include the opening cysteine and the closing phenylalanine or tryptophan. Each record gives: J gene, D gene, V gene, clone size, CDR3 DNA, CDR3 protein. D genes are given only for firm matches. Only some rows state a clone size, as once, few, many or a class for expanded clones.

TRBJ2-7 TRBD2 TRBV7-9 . TGTGCCAGCAGCTCAACCGGGACTAGCGGGAGTAGGCAGTACTTC CASSSTGTSGSRQYF
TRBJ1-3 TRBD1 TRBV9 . TGTGCCAGCGGCGGGACAGGGGGTTTATTTGGAAACACCATATATTTT CASGGTGGLFGNTIYF
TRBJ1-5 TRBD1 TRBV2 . TGTGCCAGCGGGTTGGACAGGGAGACCCAGCCCCAGCATTTT CASGLDRETQPQHF
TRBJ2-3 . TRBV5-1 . TGCGCCAGCAGCGCGGGGATGGAGACAGATACGCAGTATTTT CASSAGMETDTQYF
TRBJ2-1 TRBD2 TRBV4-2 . TGTGCCAGCAGCCAAGACGATGGACTAGCGGTCATCAATGAGCAGTTCTTC CASSQDDGLAVINEQFF
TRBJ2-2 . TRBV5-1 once TGCGCCAGCAGCTTGGGGTCCCGAGGCACCGGGGAGCTGTTTTTT CASSLGSRGTGELFF
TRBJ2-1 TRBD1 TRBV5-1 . TGCGCCAGCAGCTTGGTAGGGACAGGGTTAAAGAATGAGCAGTTCTTC CASSLVGTGLKNEQFF
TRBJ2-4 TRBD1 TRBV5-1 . TGCGCCAGCAGCTTGGCCACAGGGGGCGATGCCGACATTCAGTACTTC CASSLATGGDADIQYF
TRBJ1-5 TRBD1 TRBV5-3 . TGTGCCAGAAGCTTGGGCCGGGGACAGTGCAATCAGCCCCAGCATTTT CARSLGRGQCNQPQHF
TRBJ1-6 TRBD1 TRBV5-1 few TGCGCCAGCAGCAAGGGGGCTGGGAATTCACCCCTCCACTTT CASSKGAGNSPLHF
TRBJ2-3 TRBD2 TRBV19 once TGTGCCAGTAGTATAGGAGGACTAGCGGGAGCAGGCGCGCAGTATTTT CASSIGGLAGAGAQYF
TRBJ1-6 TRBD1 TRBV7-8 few TGTGCCAGCAGCAGACAGGGGGGTTCACCCCTCCACTTT CASSRQGGSPLHF
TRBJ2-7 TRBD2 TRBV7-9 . TGTGCCAGCAGCATAGCCGGGACTAGGCTTACCGAGCAGTACTTC CASSIAGTRLTEQYF
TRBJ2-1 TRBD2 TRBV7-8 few TGTGCCAGCAGCTTAGGGAGCGGGAGCCAGAATGAGCAGTTCTTC CASSLGSGSQNEQFF
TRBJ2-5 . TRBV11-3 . TGTGCCAGCAGCTCCTCCAGGGATCTGGAGACCCAGTACTTC CASSSSRDLETQYF
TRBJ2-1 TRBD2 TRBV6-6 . TGTGCCAGCAGCTCGGGACTAAATGAGCAGTTCTTC CASSSGLNEQFF
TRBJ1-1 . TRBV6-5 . TGTGCCAGCAGTTACGAGGGCTGGAACACTGAAGCTTTCTTT CASSYEGWNTEAFF
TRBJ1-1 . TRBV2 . TGTGCCAGCAGTGAAGGCAGGGCTACTGAAGCTTTCTTT CASSEGRATEAFF
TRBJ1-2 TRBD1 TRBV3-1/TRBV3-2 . TGTGCCAGCAGCCCCCCAAGTGGGACAGGGGAGTATGGCTACACCTTC CASSPPSGTGEYGYTF
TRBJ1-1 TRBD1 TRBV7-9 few TGTGCCAGCAGTGAGGGACAGCTGAACACTGAAGCTTTCTTT CASSEGQLNTEAFF
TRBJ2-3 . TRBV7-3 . TGTGCCAGCAGCTTAGGGCGGGGCACAGATACGCAGTATTTT CASSLGRGTDTQYF
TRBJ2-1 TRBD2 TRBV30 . TGTGCCTGGAGTACCGGGCTTAGCGGGCAAGGAAATGAGCAGTTCTTC CAWSTGLSGQGNEQFF
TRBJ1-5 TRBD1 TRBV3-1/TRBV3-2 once TGTGCCAGCAGCCAAGGTAGGGGGCCCCAGCCCCAGCATTTT CASSQGRGPQPQHF
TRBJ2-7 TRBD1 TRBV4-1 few TGCGCCAGCAGCCAAGCGGTCACAGGGGCCTACGAGCAGTACTTC CASSQAVTGAYEQYF
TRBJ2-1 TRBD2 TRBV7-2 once TGTGCCAGCAGCTCCCCTCCGGGAGGGACCGTGGGCCCCTATGAGCAGTTCTTC CASSSPPGGTVGPYEQFF
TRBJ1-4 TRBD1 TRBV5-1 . TGCGCCAGCAGCTCGGGACAGGGGGACGAAAAACTGTTTTTT CASSSGQGDEKLFF
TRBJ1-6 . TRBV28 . TGTGCCAGCAGTTTATTAGGGAGCTCCTATAATTCACCCCTCCACTTT CASSLLGSSYNSPLHF
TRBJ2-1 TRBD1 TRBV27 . TGTGCCAGCAGTCTCCGTAGGGACAGGGCGATCGATGAGCAGTTCTTC CASSLRRDRAIDEQFF
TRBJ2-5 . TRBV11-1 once TGTGCCAGCACCTTTACTTACGGAGAGACCCAGTACTTC CASTFTYGETQYF
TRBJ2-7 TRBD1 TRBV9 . TGTGCCAGCAGCGTGGGGACAGGGGCTTCCTACGAGCAGTACTTC CASSVGTGASYEQYF
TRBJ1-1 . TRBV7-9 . TGTGCCAGCAGCGCGGGGGAAGGTTGGCCTGAAGCTTTCTTT CASSAGEGWPEAFF
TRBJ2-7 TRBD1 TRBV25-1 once TGTGCCAGCAGATCAGGGGGCGCGTACGAGCAGTACTTC CASRSGGAYEQYF
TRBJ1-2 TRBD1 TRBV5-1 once TGCGCCAGCAGCACCGTGGGGACAGGGAATGGCTACACCTTC CASSTVGTGNGYTF
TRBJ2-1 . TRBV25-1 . TGTGCCAGTCGGGACTCCTCCTACAATGAGCAGTTCTTC CASRDSSYNEQFF
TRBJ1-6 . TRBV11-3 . TGTGCCAGCAGCTCCAAGGGGGTAAAGATGGGCTCACCCCTCCACTTT CASSSKGVKMGSPLHF
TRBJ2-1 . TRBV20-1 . TGCAGTGCTAAAAGCGCGCGGGAGCAGTTCTTC CSAKSAREQFF